This T cell receptor beta chain was recorded in a study of T cell changes during pregnancy in multiple sclerosis. Measured with immunoSEQ multiplex PCR; TCRdb has only the in-frame clones, and not every one. The table has over 55,000 clones, around 92% seen once. This CDR3 spans 12 amino acids. Trimming shortened V by 5 bases and J by 6 bases, and 9 bases separated the two germline ends. Per germline, CDR1 SGHNT and CDR2 YENEEA. This sample comprised peripheral blood, obtained in the first trimester of pregnancy. The V call is TRBV11-3, the J call TRBJ2-3; D might be TRBD1 (5 bases). The origin of this receptor is a female donor with multiple sclerosis, enrolled in a pregnancy study. CDR3 bases: TGTGCCAGCAGCAATACAGGTGATACGCAGTATTTT. It translates to CASSNTGDTQYF.